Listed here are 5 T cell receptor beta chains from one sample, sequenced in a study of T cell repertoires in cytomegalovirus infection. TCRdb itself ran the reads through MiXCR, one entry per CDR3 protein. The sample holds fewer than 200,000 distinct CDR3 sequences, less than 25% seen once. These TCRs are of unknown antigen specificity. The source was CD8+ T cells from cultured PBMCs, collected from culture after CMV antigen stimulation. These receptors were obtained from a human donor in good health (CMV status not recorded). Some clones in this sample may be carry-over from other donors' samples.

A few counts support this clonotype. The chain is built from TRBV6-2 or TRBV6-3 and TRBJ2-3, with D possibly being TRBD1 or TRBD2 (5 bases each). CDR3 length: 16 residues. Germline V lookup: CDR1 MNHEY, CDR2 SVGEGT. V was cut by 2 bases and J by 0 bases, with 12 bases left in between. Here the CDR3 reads CASSYAREWSTDTQYF. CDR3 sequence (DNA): TGTGCCAGCAGTTACGCCAGGGAGTGGAGCACAGATACGCAGTATTTT.

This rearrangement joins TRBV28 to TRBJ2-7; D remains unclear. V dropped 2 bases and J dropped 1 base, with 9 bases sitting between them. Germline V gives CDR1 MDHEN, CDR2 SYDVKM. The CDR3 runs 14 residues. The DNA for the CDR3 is TGTGCCAGCAGTTTACTTTTAGGATCCTACGAGCAGTACTTC. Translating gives CASSLLLGSYEQYF.

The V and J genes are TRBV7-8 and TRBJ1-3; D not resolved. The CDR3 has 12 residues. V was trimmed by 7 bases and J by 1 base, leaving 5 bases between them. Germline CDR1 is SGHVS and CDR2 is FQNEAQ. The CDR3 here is CASKESGNTIYF. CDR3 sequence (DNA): TGTGCCAGCAAAGAGTCTGGAAACACCATATATTTT.

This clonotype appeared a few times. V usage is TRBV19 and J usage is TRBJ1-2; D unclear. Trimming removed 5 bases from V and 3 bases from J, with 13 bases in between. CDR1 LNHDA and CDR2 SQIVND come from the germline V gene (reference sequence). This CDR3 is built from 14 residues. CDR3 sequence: CASSSWTGDYGYTF. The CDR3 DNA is TGTGCCAGTAGTTCCTGGACCGGTGACTATGGCTACACCTTC.

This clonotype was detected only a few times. CDR3 residues: CASSRSSGGAEQFF. The CDR3 DNA follows: TGTGCCAGCAGCCGGTCTAGCGGGGGGGCCGAGCAGTTCTTC. The chain links TRBV7-8 to TRBJ2-1, with 12 positions matching TRBD2. The CDR3 loop spans 14 amino acids. Losses at the gene ends were 5 bases for V and 10 bases for J; bases not matched to a gene: 6. CDR1 is SGHVS, CDR2 FQNEAQ, per germline.